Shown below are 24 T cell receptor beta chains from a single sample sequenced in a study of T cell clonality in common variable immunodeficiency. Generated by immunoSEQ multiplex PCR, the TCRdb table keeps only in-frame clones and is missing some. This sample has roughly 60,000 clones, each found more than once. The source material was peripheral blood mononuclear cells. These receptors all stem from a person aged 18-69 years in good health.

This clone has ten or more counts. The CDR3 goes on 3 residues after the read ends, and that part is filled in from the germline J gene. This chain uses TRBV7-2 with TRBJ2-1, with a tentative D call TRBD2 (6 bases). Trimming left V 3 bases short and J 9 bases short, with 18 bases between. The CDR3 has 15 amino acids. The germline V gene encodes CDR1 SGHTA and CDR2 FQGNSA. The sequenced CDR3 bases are TGTGCCAGCAGCTTTGCGGGAAACCCTTCGGGTGAG. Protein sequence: CASSFAGNPSGE. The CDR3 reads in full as CASSFAGNPSGEQFF. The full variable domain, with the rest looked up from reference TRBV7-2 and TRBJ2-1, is GAGVSQSPSNKVTEKGKDVELRCDPISGHTALYWYRQSLGQGLEFLIYFQGNSAPDKSGLPSDRFSAERTGGSVSTLTIQRTQQEDSAVYLCASSFAGNPSGEQFFGPGTRLTVL.

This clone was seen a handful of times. CDR3 bases read: TGCGCCAGCAGTGTGATAGCGATCTCCTACAATGAG. Translation: CASSVIAISYNE. The full CDR3 protein is CASSVIAISYNEQFF. This chain joins TRBV10-2 and TRBJ2-1; possible D gene TRBD2, 5 bases. The read falls 3 residues short of the CDR3 end, and the missing part is taken from the germline J gene. The V end lost 4 bases, the J end lost 0 bases, and 10 bases lay between the germline ends. Germline-derived CDR1 and CDR2 are WSHSY and SAAADI. This CDR3 spans 15 amino acids.

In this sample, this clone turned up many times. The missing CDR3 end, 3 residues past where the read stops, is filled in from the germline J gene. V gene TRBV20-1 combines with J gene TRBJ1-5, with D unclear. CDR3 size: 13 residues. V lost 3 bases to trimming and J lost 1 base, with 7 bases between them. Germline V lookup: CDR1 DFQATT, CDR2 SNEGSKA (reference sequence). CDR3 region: CSASSVSNQPQHF. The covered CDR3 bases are TGCAGTGCTAGTAGTGTGAGCAATCAGCCC.

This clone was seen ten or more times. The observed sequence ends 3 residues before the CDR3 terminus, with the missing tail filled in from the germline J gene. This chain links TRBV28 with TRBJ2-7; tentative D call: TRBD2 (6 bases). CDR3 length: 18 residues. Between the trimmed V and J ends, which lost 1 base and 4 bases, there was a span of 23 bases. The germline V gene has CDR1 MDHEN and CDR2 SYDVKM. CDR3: CASSLFKEGGAREYEQYF. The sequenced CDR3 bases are TGTGCCAGCAGTTTATTTAAGGAGGGTGGGGCACGTGAATACGAG.

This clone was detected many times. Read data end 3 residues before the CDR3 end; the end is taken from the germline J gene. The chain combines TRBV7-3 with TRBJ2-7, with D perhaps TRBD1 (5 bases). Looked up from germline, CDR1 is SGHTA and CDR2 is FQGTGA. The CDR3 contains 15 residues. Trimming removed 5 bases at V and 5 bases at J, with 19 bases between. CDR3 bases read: TGTGCCAGCAGCAACCGCTTAGGGGCTAAGGACGAG. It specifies CASSNRLGAKDE. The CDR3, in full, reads CASSNRLGAKDEQYF.

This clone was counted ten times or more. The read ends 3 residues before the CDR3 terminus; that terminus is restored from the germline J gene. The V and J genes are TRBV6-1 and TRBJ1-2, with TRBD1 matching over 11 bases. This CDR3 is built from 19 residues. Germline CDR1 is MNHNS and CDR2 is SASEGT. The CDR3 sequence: CASSEVSVFFGTGGWGYTF. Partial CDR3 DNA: TGTGCCAGCAGTGAAGTGTCCGTATTCTTTGGGACAGGGGGTTGGGGC.

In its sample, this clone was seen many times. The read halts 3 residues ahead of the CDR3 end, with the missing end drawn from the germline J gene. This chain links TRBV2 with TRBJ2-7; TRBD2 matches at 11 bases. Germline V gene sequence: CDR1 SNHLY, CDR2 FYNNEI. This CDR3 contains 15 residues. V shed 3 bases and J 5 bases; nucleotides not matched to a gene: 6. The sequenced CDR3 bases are TGTGCCAGCAGTGATCGGTCTAGCGGGAGGAACGAG. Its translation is CASSDRSSGRNE. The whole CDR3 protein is CASSDRSSGRNEQYF.

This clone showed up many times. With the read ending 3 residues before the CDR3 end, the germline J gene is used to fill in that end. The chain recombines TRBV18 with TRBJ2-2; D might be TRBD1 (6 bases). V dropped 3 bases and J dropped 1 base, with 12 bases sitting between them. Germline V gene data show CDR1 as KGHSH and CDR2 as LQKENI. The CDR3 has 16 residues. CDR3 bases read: TGTGCCAGCTCACCTCCTGACAGGATGAACACCGGGGAG. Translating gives CASSPPDRMNTGE. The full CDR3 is CASSPPDRMNTGELFF.

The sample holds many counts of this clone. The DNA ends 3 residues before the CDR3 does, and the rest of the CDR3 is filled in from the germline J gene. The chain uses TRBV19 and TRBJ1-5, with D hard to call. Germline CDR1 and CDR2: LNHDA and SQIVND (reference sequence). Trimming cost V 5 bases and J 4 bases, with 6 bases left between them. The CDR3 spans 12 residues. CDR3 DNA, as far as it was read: TGTGCCAGTAGTCCCCTAAATCAGCCC. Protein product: CASSPLNQP. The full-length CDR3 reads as CASSPLNQPQHF. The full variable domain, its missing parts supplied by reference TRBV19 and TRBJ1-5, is DGGITQSPKYLFRKEGQNVTLSCEQNLNHDAMYWYRQDPGQGLRLIYYSQIVNDFQKGDIAEGYSVSREKKESFPLTVTSAQKNPTAFYLCASSPLNQPQHFGDGTRLSIL.

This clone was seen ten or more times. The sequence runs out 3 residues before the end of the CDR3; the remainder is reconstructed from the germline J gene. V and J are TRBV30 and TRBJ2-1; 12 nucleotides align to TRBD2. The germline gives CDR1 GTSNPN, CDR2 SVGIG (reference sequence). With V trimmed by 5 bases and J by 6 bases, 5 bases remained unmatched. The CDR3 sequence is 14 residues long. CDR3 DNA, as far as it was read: TGTGCCTGGCAACCGGGACTAGCGGGCAATGAG. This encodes CAWQPGLAGNE. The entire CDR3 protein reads CAWQPGLAGNEQFF.

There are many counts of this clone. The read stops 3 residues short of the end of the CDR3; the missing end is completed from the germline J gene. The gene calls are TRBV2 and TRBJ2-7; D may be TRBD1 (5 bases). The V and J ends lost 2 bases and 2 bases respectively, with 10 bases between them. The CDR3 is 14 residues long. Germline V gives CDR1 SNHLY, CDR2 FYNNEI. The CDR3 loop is CASSEKRGPYEQYF. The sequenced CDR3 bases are TGTGCCAGCAGTGAAAAAAGGGGTCCCTACGAG.

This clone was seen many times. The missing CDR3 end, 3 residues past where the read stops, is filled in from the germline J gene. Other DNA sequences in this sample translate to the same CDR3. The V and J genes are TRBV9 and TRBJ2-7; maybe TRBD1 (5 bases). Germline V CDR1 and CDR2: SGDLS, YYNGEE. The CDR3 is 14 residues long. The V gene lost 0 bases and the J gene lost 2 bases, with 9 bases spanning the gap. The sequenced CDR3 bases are TGTGCCAGCAGCGTAGGGGTGGGGCCCTACGAG. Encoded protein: CASSVGVGPYE. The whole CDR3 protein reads CASSVGVGPYEQYF.

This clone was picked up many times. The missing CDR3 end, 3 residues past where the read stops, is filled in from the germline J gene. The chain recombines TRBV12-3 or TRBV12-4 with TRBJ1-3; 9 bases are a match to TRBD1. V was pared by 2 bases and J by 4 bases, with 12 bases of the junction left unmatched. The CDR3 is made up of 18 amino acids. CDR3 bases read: TGTGCCAGCAGTTTAAATCAGGGGACAGGGCAATACGGAAACACC. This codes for CASSLNQGTGQYGNT. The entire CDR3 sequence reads CASSLNQGTGQYGNTIYF.

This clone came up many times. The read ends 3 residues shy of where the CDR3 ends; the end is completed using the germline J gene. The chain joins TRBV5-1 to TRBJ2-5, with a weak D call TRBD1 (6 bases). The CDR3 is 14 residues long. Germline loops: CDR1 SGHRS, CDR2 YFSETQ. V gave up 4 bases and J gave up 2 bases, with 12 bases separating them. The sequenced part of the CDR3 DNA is TGCGCCAGCAGCCGCGGACAGTCTCAAGAGACC. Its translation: CASSRGQSQET. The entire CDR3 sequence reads CASSRGQSQETQYF.

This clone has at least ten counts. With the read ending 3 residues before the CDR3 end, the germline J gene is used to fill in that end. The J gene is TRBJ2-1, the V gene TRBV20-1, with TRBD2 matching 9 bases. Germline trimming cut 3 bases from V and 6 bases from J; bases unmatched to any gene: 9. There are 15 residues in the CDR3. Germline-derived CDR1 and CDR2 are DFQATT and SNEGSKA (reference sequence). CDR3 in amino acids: CSARSLAGSLNEQFF. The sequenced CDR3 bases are TGCAGTGCTAGGTCCCTAGCGGGATCGCTCAATGAG.

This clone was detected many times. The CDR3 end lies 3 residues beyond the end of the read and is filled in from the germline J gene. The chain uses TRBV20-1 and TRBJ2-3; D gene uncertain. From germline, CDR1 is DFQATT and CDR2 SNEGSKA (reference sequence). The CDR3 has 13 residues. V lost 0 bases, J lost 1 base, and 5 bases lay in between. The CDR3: CSARDSGTDTQYF. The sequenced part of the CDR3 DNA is TGCAGTGCTAGAGATAGTGGCACAGATACG.

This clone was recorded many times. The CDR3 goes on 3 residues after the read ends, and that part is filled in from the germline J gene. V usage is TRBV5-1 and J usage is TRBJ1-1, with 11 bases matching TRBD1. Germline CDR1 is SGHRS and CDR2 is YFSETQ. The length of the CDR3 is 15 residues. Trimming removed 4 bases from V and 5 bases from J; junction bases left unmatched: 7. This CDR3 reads CASSITGTGGTEAFF. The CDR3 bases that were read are TGCGCCAGCAGCATAACCGGGACAGGGGGGACTGAA.

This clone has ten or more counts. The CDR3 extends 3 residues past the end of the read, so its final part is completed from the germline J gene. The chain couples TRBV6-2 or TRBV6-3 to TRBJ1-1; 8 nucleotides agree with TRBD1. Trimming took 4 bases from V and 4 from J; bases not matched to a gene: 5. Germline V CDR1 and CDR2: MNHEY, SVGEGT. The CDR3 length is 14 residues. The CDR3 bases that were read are TGTGCCAGCAGTTTCATCGGACAGGGCACTGAA. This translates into CASSFIGQGTE. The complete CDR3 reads CASSFIGQGTEAFF.

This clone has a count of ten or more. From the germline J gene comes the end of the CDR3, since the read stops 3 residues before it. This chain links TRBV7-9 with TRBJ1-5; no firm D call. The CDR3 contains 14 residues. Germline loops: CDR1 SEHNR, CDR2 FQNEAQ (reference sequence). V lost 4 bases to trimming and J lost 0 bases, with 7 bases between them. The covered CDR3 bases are TGTGCCAGCAGCTCCTCAGATAGCAATCAGCCC. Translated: CASSSSDSNQP. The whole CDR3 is CASSSSDSNQPQHF.

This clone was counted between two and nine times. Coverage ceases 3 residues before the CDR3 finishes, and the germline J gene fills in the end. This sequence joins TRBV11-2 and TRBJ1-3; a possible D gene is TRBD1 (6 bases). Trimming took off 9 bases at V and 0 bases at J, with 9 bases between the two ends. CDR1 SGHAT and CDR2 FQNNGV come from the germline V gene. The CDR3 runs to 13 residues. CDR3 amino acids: CARQGGSGNTIYF. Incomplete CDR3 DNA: TGTGCCAGACAGGGCGGCTCTGGAAACACC.

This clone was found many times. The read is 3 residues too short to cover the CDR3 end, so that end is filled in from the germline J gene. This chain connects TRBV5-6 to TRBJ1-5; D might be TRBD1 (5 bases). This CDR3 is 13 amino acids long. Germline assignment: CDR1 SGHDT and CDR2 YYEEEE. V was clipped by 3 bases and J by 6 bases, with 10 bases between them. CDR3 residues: CASSSREFQPQHF. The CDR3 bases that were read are TGTGCCAGCAGCTCCAGGGAGTTTCAGCCC.

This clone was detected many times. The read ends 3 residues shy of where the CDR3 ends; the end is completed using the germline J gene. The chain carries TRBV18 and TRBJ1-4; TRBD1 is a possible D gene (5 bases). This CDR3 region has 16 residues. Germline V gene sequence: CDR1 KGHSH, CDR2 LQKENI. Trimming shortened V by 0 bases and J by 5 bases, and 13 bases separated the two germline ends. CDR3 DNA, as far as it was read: TGTGCCAGCTCACCACCAGCAAGGACACCAAATGAAAAA. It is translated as CASSPPARTPNEK. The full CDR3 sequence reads CASSPPARTPNEKLFF.

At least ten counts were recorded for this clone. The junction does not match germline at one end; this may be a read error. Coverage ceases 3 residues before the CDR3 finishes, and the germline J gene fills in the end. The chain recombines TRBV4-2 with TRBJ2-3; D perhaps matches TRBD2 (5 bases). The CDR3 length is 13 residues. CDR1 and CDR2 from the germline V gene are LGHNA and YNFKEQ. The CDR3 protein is CASSQTRVDTQYF. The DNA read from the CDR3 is TGCGCCAGCAGCCAAACGAGGGTGGATACG.

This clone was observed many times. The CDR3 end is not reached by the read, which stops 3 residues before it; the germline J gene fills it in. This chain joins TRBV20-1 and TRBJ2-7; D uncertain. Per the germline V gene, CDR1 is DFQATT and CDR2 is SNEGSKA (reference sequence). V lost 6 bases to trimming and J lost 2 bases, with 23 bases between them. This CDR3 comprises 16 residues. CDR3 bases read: TGCAGTGCGTCCGCTCTAGATTTGGTTATCCCCTACGAG. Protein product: CSASALDLVIPYE. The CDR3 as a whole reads CSASALDLVIPYEQYF.